The rows below give T cell receptor beta chains drawn from one sample of a study of blood T cell repertoires in COVID-19. Libraries were prepared by immunoSEQ multiplex PCR; TCRdb keeps only in-frame clonotypes and omits some of them. The sample shows about 290,000 clones, around four fifths of them seen only once. The sample was peripheral blood. The receptors derive from a woman aged 50 to 60 with active or convalescent COVID-19. Each CDR3 is given with its conserved first and last residue. A D gene is named only where the DNA matches it firmly. Only part of the rows carry a size: once, few, many, or a class if the clone is expanded.

d_gene: .
v_gene: TRBV30
j_gene: TRBJ2-2
abundance: .
CDR3aa: CAWSYVGELFF
CDR3nt: TGTGCCTGGAGCTATGTGGGGGAGCTGTTTTTT

d_gene: .
v_gene: TRBV2
j_gene: TRBJ2-3
abundance: .
CDR3aa: CASSKGWQSTDTQYF
CDR3nt: TGTGCCAGCAGCAAGGGGTGGCAGTCCACAGATACGCAGTATTTT

d_gene: .
v_gene: TRBV19
j_gene: TRBJ2-7
abundance: .
CDR3aa: CASSRLVGYEQYF
CDR3nt: TGTGCCAGTAGTCGACTGGTCGGATACGAGCAGTACTTC

d_gene: TRBD1
v_gene: TRBV7-9
j_gene: TRBJ1-5
abundance: .
CDR3aa: CASGGTESNQPQHF
CDR3nt: TGTGCCAGCGGCGGGACAGAAAGCAATCAGCCCCAGCATTTT

d_gene: .
v_gene: TRBV18
j_gene: TRBJ1-5
abundance: .
CDR3aa: CASSQENQPQHF
CDR3nt: TGTGCCAGCTCACAGGAGAATCAGCCCCAGCATTTT

d_gene: TRBD2
v_gene: TRBV6-5
j_gene: TRBJ2-5
abundance: once
CDR3aa: CASRGLAGSETQYF
CDR3nt: TGTGCCAGCAGGGGACTAGCGGGAAGCGAGACCCAGTACTTC

d_gene: .
v_gene: TRBV5-1
j_gene: TRBJ2-7
abundance: few
CDR3aa: CASSLAGPKRSGEQYF
CDR3nt: TGCGCCAGCAGCTTGGCCGGCCCAAAGAGGAGCGGCGAGCAGTACTTC

d_gene: .
v_gene: TRBV19
j_gene: TRBJ1-5
abundance: few
CDR3aa: CASSIGRVAGHSNQPQHF
CDR3nt: TGTGCCAGTAGTATAGGGAGGGTAGCAGGGCATAGCAATCAGCCCCAGCATTTT

d_gene: .
v_gene: TRBV29-1
j_gene: TRBJ1-5
abundance: .
CDR3aa: CSVLSTGGNQPQHF
CDR3nt: TGCAGCGTTTTGTCAACGGGAGGAAATCAGCCCCAGCATTTT

d_gene: .
v_gene: TRBV2
j_gene: TRBJ1-5
abundance: .
CDR3aa: CASSETRQNLLPQHF
CDR3nt: TGTGCCAGCAGTGAAACCCGACAGAACCTTTTGCCCCAGCATTTT

d_gene: TRBD2
v_gene: TRBV4-2
j_gene: TRBJ2-3
abundance: .
CDR3aa: CASSQDPIRWTSGTDTQYF
CDR3nt: TGTGCCAGCAGCCAAGATCCCATACGTTGGACTAGCGGCACAGATACGCAGTATTTT

d_gene: TRBD1
v_gene: TRBV6-1
j_gene: TRBJ1-1
abundance: .
CDR3aa: CASSDQGVTEAFF
CDR3nt: TGTGCCAGCAGTGACCAGGGGGTCACTGAAGCTTTCTTT

d_gene: TRBD1
v_gene: TRBV5-6
j_gene: TRBJ2-1
abundance: .
CDR3aa: CASSLDGTGIDEQFF
CDR3nt: TGTGCCAGCAGCTTGGACGGGACAGGGATCGATGAGCAGTTCTTC

d_gene: TRBD2
v_gene: TRBV19
j_gene: TRBJ2-6
abundance: .
CDR3aa: CASSIVPPGLARSGANVLTF
CDR3nt: TGTGCCAGTAGTATAGTCCCCCCGGGACTAGCGAGATCTGGGGCCAACGTCCTGACTTTC

d_gene: .
v_gene: TRBV24-1
j_gene: TRBJ1-3
abundance: .
CDR3aa: CATRENSAGSLSGNTIYF
CDR3nt: TGTGCCACCAGGGAGAACTCCGCGGGGTCACTCTCTGGAAACACCATATATTTT

d_gene: .
v_gene: TRBV12-5
j_gene: TRBJ2-5
abundance: .
CDR3aa: CASGLQMGAGLETQYF
CDR3nt: TGTGCTAGTGGTTTGCAAATGGGGGCCGGCTTAGAGACCCAGTACTTC

d_gene: TRBD1
v_gene: TRBV6-5
j_gene: TRBJ2-1
abundance: .
CDR3aa: CASSSRTGVDEQFF
CDR3nt: TGTGCCAGCAGTTCCAGGACAGGGGTGGATGAGCAGTTCTTC

d_gene: .
v_gene: TRBV5-1
j_gene: TRBJ2-7
abundance: few
CDR3aa: CASSLDNSYEQYF
CDR3nt: TGCGCCAGCAGCTTGGACAACTCCTACGAGCAGTACTTC

d_gene: .
v_gene: TRBV5-1
j_gene: TRBJ1-1
abundance: .
CDR3aa: CASSPGRENTEAFF
CDR3nt: TGCGCCAGCAGCCCGGGCAGGGAGAACACTGAAGCTTTCTTT

d_gene: TRBD1
v_gene: TRBV10-3
j_gene: TRBJ1-4
abundance: .
CDR3aa: CAVSQTGLLSYNEKLFF
CDR3nt: TGTGCCGTTTCACAGACAGGGCTTCTTTCTTATAATGAAAAACTGTTTTTT

d_gene: .
v_gene: TRBV3-1/TRBV3-2
j_gene: TRBJ1-2
abundance: few
CDR3aa: CASSRSHGRASSWDF
CDR3nt: TGTGCCAGCAGCCGCTCACACGGGAGAGCCAGTTCATGGGACTTC

d_gene: TRBD1
v_gene: TRBV19
j_gene: TRBJ1-4
abundance: .
CDR3aa: CASLQTGSTEKLFF
CDR3nt: TGTGCCAGTCTCCAGACAGGGAGTACTGAAAAACTGTTTTTT

d_gene: .
v_gene: TRBV29-1
j_gene: TRBJ1-1
abundance: .
CDR3aa: CSVEPRGGETFF
CDR3nt: TGCAGCGTTGAACCCAGAGGAGGCGAGACTTTCTTT

d_gene: TRBD1
v_gene: TRBV30
j_gene: TRBJ1-2
abundance: .
CDR3aa: CAWSQDRVGGYTF
CDR3nt: TGTGCCTGGAGTCAGGACAGGGTCGGTGGCTACACCTTC

d_gene: .
v_gene: TRBV7-9
j_gene: TRBJ1-1
abundance: .
CDR3aa: CASSFGQSGNTEAFF
CDR3nt: TGTGCCAGCAGCTTCGGACAGAGCGGGAACACTGAAGCTTTCTTT

d_gene: .
v_gene: TRBV30
j_gene: TRBJ1-2
abundance: .
CDR3aa: CAWSVRRQGNYGYTF
CDR3nt: TGTGCCTGGAGTGTACGTCGGCAGGGTAACTATGGCTACACCTTC

d_gene: TRBD2
v_gene: TRBV4-1
j_gene: TRBJ2-1
abundance: .
CDR3aa: CASSQSGLAPNEQFF
CDR3nt: TGCGCCAGCAGCCAATCGGGACTAGCTCCCAATGAGCAGTTCTTC

d_gene: TRBD1
v_gene: TRBV19
j_gene: TRBJ2-1
abundance: .
CDR3aa: CASSEIFGTGTHNEQFF
CDR3nt: TGTGCCAGTAGTGAAATATTCGGGACAGGGACCCACAATGAGCAGTTCTTC

d_gene: TRBD1
v_gene: TRBV7-6
j_gene: TRBJ2-7
abundance: .
CDR3aa: CASSLGFGTGSSYEQYF
CDR3nt: TGTGCCAGCAGCTTAGGGTTCGGGACAGGGTCTTCCTACGAGCAGTACTTC

d_gene: TRBD1
v_gene: TRBV6-6
j_gene: TRBJ2-3
abundance: .
CDR3aa: CASSYAGGFSDTQYF
CDR3nt: TGTGCCAGCAGTTACGCAGGGGGCTTTTCAGATACGCAGTATTTT

d_gene: TRBD1
v_gene: TRBV24-1
j_gene: TRBJ1-5
abundance: .
CDR3aa: CATSDGGQGDNQPQHF
CDR3nt: TGTGCCACCAGTGATGGGGGACAGGGGGACAATCAGCCCCAGCATTTT

d_gene: .
v_gene: TRBV28
j_gene: TRBJ1-1
abundance: .
CDR3aa: CASSPLLSRTEAFF
CDR3nt: TGTGCCAGCAGCCCCTTATTGTCGAGAACTGAAGCTTTCTTT

d_gene: .
v_gene: TRBV6-2/TRBV6-3
j_gene: TRBJ2-4
abundance: .
CDR3aa: CASSYGGGGRGNIQYF
CDR3nt: TGTGCCAGCAGTTACGGAGGTGGGGGCCGAGGGAACATTCAGTACTTC

d_gene: TRBD1
v_gene: TRBV6-1
j_gene: TRBJ1-4
abundance: few
CDR3aa: CASSEWGTGGNMFF
CDR3nt: TGTGCCAGCAGTGAATGGGGAACAGGGGGCAATATGTTTTTT

d_gene: TRBD1
v_gene: TRBV2
j_gene: TRBJ1-6
abundance: many
CDR3aa: CASRRTGGSNSPLHF
CDR3nt: TGTGCCAGCAGGAGGACAGGGGGTTCGAATTCACCCCTCCACTTT

d_gene: .
v_gene: TRBV6-5
j_gene: TRBJ1-2
abundance: .
CDR3aa: CASTNREIYTF
CDR3nt: TGTGCCAGCACAAACAGGGAGATCTACACCTTC

d_gene: .
v_gene: TRBV11-2
j_gene: TRBJ1-2
abundance: .
CDR3aa: CASSLPSTGSVGYTF
CDR3nt: TGTGCCAGCAGCTTACCCTCTACAGGGTCCGTTGGCTACACCTTC

d_gene: TRBD2
v_gene: TRBV5-5
j_gene: TRBJ2-1
abundance: .
CDR3aa: CASSLLAGGSYNEQFF
CDR3nt: TGTGCCAGCAGTTTGTTGGCGGGAGGGTCCTACAATGAGCAGTTCTTC